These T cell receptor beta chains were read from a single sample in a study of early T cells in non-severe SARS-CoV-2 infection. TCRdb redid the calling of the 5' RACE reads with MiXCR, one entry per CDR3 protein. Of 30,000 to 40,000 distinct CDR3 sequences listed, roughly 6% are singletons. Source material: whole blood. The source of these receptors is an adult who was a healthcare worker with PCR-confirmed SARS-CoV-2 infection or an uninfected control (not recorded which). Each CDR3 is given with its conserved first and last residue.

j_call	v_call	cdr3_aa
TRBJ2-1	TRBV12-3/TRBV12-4	CASSRVAGDFQQFF
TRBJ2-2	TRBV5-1	CASSLGVTGELFF
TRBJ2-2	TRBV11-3	CASSLDPSYTGELFF
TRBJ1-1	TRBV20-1	CSAREGARGEAFF
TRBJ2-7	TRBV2	CASSNLLTGIYEQYF
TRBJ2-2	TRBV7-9	CASSLDITGELFF
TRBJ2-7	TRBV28	CASSLSRRATYYEQYF
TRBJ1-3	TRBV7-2	CASNRRSGNTIYF
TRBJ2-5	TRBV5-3	CARSLGDRPTAGGFGETQYF
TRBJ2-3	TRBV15	CATSSGLAGGRITDTQYF
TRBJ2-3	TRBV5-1	CASRTGMDTDTQYF
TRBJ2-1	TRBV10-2	CASIGGQGPYNEQFF
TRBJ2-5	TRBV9	CASSPRLGQALRETQYF
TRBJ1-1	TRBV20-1	CSARNLQGTEAFF
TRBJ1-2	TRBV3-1	CASSTAQAGSNYGYTF
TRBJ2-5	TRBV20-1	CSTPLAGDETQYF
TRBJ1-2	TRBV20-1	CSARYNYGYTF
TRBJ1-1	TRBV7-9	CASSWGTANTEAFF
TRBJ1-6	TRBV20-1	CSAGDRDSPLHF
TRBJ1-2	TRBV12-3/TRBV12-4	CASSLSGDRGYGYTF
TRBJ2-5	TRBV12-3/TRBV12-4	CASMAWSWEETQYF
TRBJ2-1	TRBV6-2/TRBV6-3	CASSYSGPQQFF
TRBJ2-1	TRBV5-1	CASSTRGPYNEQFF
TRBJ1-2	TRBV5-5	CASSRSVEYGYTF
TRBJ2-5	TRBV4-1	CASSHSFRDRGQTQYF
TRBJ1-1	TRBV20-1	CSAAGQGDSEAFF
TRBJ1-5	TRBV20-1	CSARDISNQPQHF
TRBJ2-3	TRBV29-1	CSVEAGGRPDTQYF
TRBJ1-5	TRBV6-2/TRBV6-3	CASNRQGRNQPQHF
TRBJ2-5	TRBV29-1	CSVFPLSGYQETQYF
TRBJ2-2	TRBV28	CASSLLAGKAGELFF
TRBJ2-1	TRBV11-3	CASCLAGGPGNEQFF
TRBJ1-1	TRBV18	CASSPRGRDTEAFF
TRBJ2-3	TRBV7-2	CASSPGAIAGGPSTDTQYF
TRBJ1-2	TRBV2	CASSAEGYGYTF
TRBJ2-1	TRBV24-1	CATSREATYNEQFF
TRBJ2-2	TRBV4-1	CASSLGLLAGNTGELFF
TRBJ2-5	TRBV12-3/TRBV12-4	CASSLVAGAETQYF
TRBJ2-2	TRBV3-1	CASSQRAGVLTGELFF
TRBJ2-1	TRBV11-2	CASSPTGLAGVANEQFF
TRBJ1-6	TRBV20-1	CSAREVINSPLHF
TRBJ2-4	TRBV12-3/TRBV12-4	CASSSGQLGAKNIQYF
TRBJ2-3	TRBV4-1	CASSQRDRGADTQYF
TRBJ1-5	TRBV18	CASSLKTGVSNQPQHF
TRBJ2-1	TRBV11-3	CASSLVARLRNEQFF
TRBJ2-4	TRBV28	CASSLFGQTLAKNIQYF
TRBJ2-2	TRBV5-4	CASSTERTGELFF
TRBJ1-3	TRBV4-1	CASSPSLASSGNTIYF
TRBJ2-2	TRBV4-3	CASSQELALAPATGELFF
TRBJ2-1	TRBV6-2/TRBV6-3	CASSYSGLGRITDEQFF
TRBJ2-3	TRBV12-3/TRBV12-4	CASSLVITTSTDTQYF
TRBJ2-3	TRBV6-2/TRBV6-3	CASSPTLASDTQYF
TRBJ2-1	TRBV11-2	CASSLLKGLTYNEQFF
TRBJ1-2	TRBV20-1	CSARDSNYGYTF